This paragraph reports one T cell receptor beta chain. The data were obtained in a study of response to subunit inactivated influenza vaccine. TCRdb itself ran the RT-PCR reads through MiXCR, one entry per CDR3 protein. The data show some 500,000 distinct CDR3 sequences, more than 15% seen once. V was pared by 5 bases and J by 3 bases, with 6 bases of the junction left unmatched. Germline CDR1 reads DFQATT; CDR2 reads SNEGSKA (reference sequence). This CDR3 region has 14 residues. The source was CD4+ T cells sorted from PBMCs, collected less than 30 months after vaccination. This TCR came from a man between 50 and 75 years old who received an inactivated influenza vaccine. The rearrangement uses TRBV20-1 and TRBJ2-3, with 9 positions matching TRBD2. DNA for the CDR3: TGCAGTGCTCTTAGCGGGAGTGCGACAGATACGCAGTATTTT. As protein: CSALSGSATDTQYF.